This is a list of T cell receptor beta chains from one sample in a study of tumor and adjacent non-tumor tissue in lung cancer. Via MiXCR, TCRdb re-called the multiplex PCR reads, giving one row per CDR3 protein. The sample contains 81,000 or so distinct CDR3 sequences, approximately 78% of which appear only once. Material for sequencing was distant non-tumor lung tissue. Receptor source: a man between 60 and 70 years old with non-small cell lung cancer. Both conserved end residues are part of each CDR3. Fields, in order: clone size, D gene, J gene, V gene, CDR3 protein, CDR3 DNA. The D gene is left open where the match is weak. Only part of the rows carry a size: once, few, many, or a class if the clone is expanded.

few	NA	TRBJ2-5	TRBV12-3/TRBV12-4	CVSSLNIGEETQYF	TGTGTCAGCAGCCTCAACATTGGAGAGGAGACCCAGTACTTC
NA	TRBD1	TRBJ2-7	TRBV20-1	CSARSKGQGFSSEQYF	TGTAGTGCTAGATCGAAAGGACAGGGTTTTTCCTCCGAGCAGTACTTC
NA	TRBD1	TRBJ1-4	TRBV12-3/TRBV12-4	CASSLTGLKEKLPF	TGTGCCAGCAGTTTGACAGGGCTTAAAGAAAAACTGCCTTTT
NA	TRBD2	TRBJ2-1	TRBV4-3	CASSRDRAGGNYDEQFF	TGCGCCAGCAGCCGAGATAGGGCGGGAGGGAACTACGATGAGCAGTTCTTC
NA	NA	TRBJ1-1	TRBV11-3	CASSSHVQQTEALF	TGTGCCAGCAGCTCGCACGTACAGCAGACTGAAGCTCTCTTT
many	TRBD1	TRBJ1-6	TRBV20-1	CSARVGQGANSPLHF	TGCAGTGCTAGAGTGGGACAGGGGGCAAATTCACCCCTCCACTTT
NA	NA	TRBJ2-3	TRBV7-9	CANSRGLETQYF	TGTGCCAACAGCCGGGGCCTCGAAACGCAGTATTTT
NA	NA	TRBJ1-1	TRBV20-1	CSSRPGDTEAFF	TGCAGTTCTAGACCCGGGGACACTGAAGCTTTCTTT
once	TRBD1	TRBJ2-4	TRBV5-1	CPSNSGTGGDIQYF	TGCCCCAGCAACTCCGGGACAGGGGGGGACATTCAGTACTTT
NA	NA	TRBJ1-1	TRBV7-9	CASSPDGMGNTETFF	TGTGCCAGCAGCCCGGACGGGATGGGGAACACTGAAACTTTCTTT
NA	NA	TRBJ1-3	TRBV13	CASTGRAVGSTTYF	TGTGCTAGCACCGGGCGGGCAGTTGGAAGCACCACATATTTT
NA	NA	TRBJ2-6	TRBV6-5	CASSLTGANSVANVLTF	TGTGCCAGCAGTTTAACGGGGGCCAACTCTGTGGCCAACGTCCTGACTTTC
NA	TRBD2	TRBJ2-1	TRBV29-1	CNVELAGNPYNEQFF	TGCAACGTTGAATTAGCGGGCAATCCCTACAATGAGCAGTTCTTC
NA	TRBD1	TRBJ2-2	TRBV11-2	CASSAGQGVTGELFF	TGCGCCAGCAGCGCGGGACAGGGAGTTACCGGGGAGCTGTTTTTT
few	NA	TRBJ2-3	TRBV6-1	CVSSEDPRGTDTQYF	TGTGTCAGCAGTGAAGACCCCCGGGGAACAGATACGCAGTATTTT
once	TRBD2	TRBJ2-1	TRBV11-3	CASSLDRVAGVSNEEFF	TGTGCCAGCAGCTTAGATCGAGTAGCGGGAGTAAGTAATGAGGAGTTCTTC
NA	NA	TRBJ1-2	TRBV4-1	CASSPGRIGDYYGYTF	TGCGCCAGCAGCCCCGGTAGAATAGGGGACTACTATGGTTACACCTTC
once	NA	TRBJ1-2	TRBV6-1	CASSEWGGTSYDYTF	TGTGCCAGCAGTGAGTGGGGGGGGACCTCTTATGACTACACCTTC
NA	TRBD1	TRBJ2-1	TRBV11-2	CASSLGGQGRIEQFF	TGTGCCAGCAGCTTAGGAGGACAGGGTCGGATTGAGCAGTTCTTC
NA	NA	TRBJ1-5	TRBV6-5	CASSYLHGTNQPQLF	TGTGCCAGCAGTTACCTACATGGAACCAATCAGCCCCAGCTTTTT
few	NA	TRBJ2-7	TRBV11-2	CASSLVGGDGMYEQYF	TGTGCCAGCAGCTTAGTCGGCGGGGACGGAATGTACGAGCAGTACTTC
NA	NA	TRBJ2-3	TRBV11-2	CARNFPGGGIQQYF	TGTGCCAGGAACTTTCCAGGGGGGGGCATTCAGCAGTATTTT
NA	TRBD1	TRBJ1-3	TRBV6-1	CTSSLGQYSGNTIYF	TGTACCAGCAGTCTGGGACAGTATTCTGGAAACACCATATACTTT
NA	NA	TRBJ2-6	TRBV4-1	CASSQETVSGANVMSF	TGCGCCAGTAGCCAAGAGACGGTGTCTGGGGCCAACGTCATGAGTTTC
NA	NA	TRBJ2-1	TRBV12-3/TRBV12-4	CASSQSRTETQFF	TGTGCCAGCAGTCAGTCTAGGACAGAGACCCAGTTCTTC
NA	NA	TRBJ2-3	TRBV5-5	CARSHAGTRADTQYF	TGTGCCAGAAGCCACGCGGGGACAAGAGCGGATACGCAGTATTTT
once	NA	TRBJ1-3	TRBV12-3/TRBV12-4	CTSAERRAGNTIYF	TGTACCAGCGCCGAAAGGAGGGCTGGAAACACCATATACTTT
NA	NA	TRBJ1-1	TRBV11-2	CAGSFDLNTEAFF	TGTGCCGGCAGCTTTGATCTGAACACTGAAGCTTTCTTT
NA	NA	TRBJ2-7	TRBV7-8	CASSSGAEWEYF	TGTGCAAGCAGCTCCGGGGCGGAGTGGGAGTACTTC
NA	TRBD1	TRBJ1-1	TRBV6-1	CVSNEYRGDTEAFF	TGTGTCAGCAATGAATACAGGGGCGACACTGAAGCTTTCTTT
NA	NA	TRBJ2-1	TRBV12-3/TRBV12-4	CTSSPWWDSGSSYNEQFF	TGCACCAGCAGCCCCTGGTGGGATAGCGGATCCTCCTACAATGAGCAGTTCTTC
NA	NA	TRBJ1-4	TRBV12-3/TRBV12-4	CAGSIHMGVHEKLFF	TGTGCCGGCAGTATCCATATGGGGGTTCATGAAAAACTGTTTTTC